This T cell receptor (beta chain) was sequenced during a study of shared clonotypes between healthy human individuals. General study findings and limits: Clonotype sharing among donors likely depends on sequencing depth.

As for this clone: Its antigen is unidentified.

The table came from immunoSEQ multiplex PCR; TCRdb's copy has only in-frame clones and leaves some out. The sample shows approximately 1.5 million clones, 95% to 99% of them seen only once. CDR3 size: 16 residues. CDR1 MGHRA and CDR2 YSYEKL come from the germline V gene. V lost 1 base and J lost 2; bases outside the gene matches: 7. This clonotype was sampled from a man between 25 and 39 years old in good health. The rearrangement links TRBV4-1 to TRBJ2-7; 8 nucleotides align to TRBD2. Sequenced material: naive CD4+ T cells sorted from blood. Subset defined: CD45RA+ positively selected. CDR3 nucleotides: TGCGCCAGCAGCCAAGGTTCCGGGACTAGAACCTACGAGCAGTACTTC. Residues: CASSQGSGTRTYEQYF.